The present T cell receptor (beta chain) was sequenced within a study of blood T cell repertoires in COVID-19. Turning to the study itself: The analysed material was cDNA or gDNA that came from T cells, B-cell-depleted T cells, or PBMCs.

Seattle patients were enrolled while actively infected and followed longitudinally. CDR1 SGHAT and CDR2 FQNNGV come from the germline V gene. The CDR3 has 18 amino acids. Trimming took 1 base from V and 6 from J; bases not matched to a gene: 11. Data came from immunoSEQ multiplex PCR; TCRdb stores just in-frame clones and leaves some out. There are about 370,000 clones in the sample; about 89% occur only once, and 8.5% to 12% lies in the top ten. The chain couples TRBV11-2 to TRBJ2-7; 14 bases align to TRBD2. The sequencing input was peripheral blood. The sequence came from a woman aged 25 to 45 with COVID-19, enrolled during active disease. The CDR3 bases are TGTGCCAGCAGCTTAGCCGTTCGGACTAGCGGGAGGCACAGCGAGCAGTACTTC. Protein: CASSLAVRTSGRHSEQYF.